This entry lists 24 T cell receptor beta chains sequenced from one sample in a study of CD8 T cells in Susac syndrome. Random hexamers were used to reverse transcribe an amount of roughly 0.5 to 1 ug RNA. TCRdb fed the immunoSEQ multiplex PCR reads into MiXCR, producing one record per CDR3 protein. The table includes some 220,000 distinct CDR3 sequences, around 95% detected once. Sequencing was performed on CD4+ T cells from PBMCs. The receptor source for this set is a human donor with multiple sclerosis.

The chain is built from TRBV7-9 and TRBJ2-6, with D possibly TRBD1 on 6 matching bases. The germline CDR1 and CDR2 sequences are SEHNR and FQNEAQ (reference sequence). There are 19 residues in the CDR3. The V gene lost 5 bases and the J gene lost 4 bases, with 24 bases spanning the gap. Here the CDR3 reads CASSPYRDTQGWGANVLTF. The CDR3 nucleotides are TGTGCCAGCAGCCCCTACAGGGACACCCAGGGGTGGGGGGCCAACGTCCTGACTTTC.

The sample holds a few counts of this clonotype. This chain joins TRBV13 and TRBJ1-2, with 7 bases fitting TRBD1. The V gene end was trimmed by 3 bases and the J gene end by 4 bases; junction bases not matched to a gene: 5. CDR1 PRHDT and CDR2 FYEKMQ come from the germline V gene (reference sequence). The CDR3 is 14 amino acids. CDR3 sequence (DNA): TGTGCCAGCAGCTTGGAGACAGGGTTCTATGGCTACACCTTC. Translated: CASSLETGFYGYTF. The full variable domain, completed using reference TRBV13 and TRBJ1-2, is AAGVIQSPRHLIKEKRETATLKCYPIPRHDTVYWYQQGPGQDPQFLISFYEKMQSDKGSIPDRFSAQQFSDYHSELNMSSLELGDSALYFCASSLETGFYGYTFGSGTRLTVV.

The genes are TRBV29-1 and TRBJ2-1; unclear D gene. This CDR3 comprises 13 residues. The V end was cut by 5 bases, the J end by 4 bases, with 12 bases between. The germline V gene encodes CDR1 SQVTM and CDR2 ANQGSEA. The CDR3 DNA reads TGCAGCGTTTCAGCTCTGAATTACAATGAGCAGTTCTTC. Protein product: CSVSALNYNEQFF.

The J gene is TRBJ1-2, the V gene TRBV4-2; tentative D call: TRBD1 (5 bases). Germline V gene lookup returns CDR1 LGHNA and CDR2 YNFKEQ. CDR3 length: 15 residues. The ends were cut back, 0 bases at V and 3 bases at J, with 11 bases in the middle. Here the CDR3 reads CASSQDYRNYYGYTF. The CDR3 DNA is TGTGCCAGCAGCCAAGATTACAGGAACTACTATGGCTACACCTTC.

The V and J genes are TRBV7-6 and TRBJ2-7; TRBD1 matches 7 bases. With V trimmed by 4 bases and J by 2 bases, 5 bases remained unmatched. Per germline, CDR1 SGHVS and CDR2 FNYEAQ. This CDR3 has 14 residues. The chain's CDR3 is CASSYTGTAYEQYF. Written as DNA, the CDR3 is TGTGCCAGCAGCTATACCGGGACAGCCTACGAGCAGTACTTC. The whole variable domain, filled in from reference TRBV7-6 and TRBJ2-7, reads GAGVSQSPRYKVTKRGQDVALRCDPISGHVSLYWYRQALGQGPEFLTYFNYEAQQDKSGLPNDRFSAERPEGSISTLTIQRTEQRDSAMYRCASSYTGTAYEQYFGPGTRLTVT.

This chain connects TRBV29-1 to TRBJ2-7; D possibly uses TRBD1 or TRBD2 (5 bases each). Germline assignment: CDR1 SQVTM and CDR2 ANQGSEA. V was trimmed by 5 bases and J by 3 bases, leaving 14 bases between them. The CDR3 runs to 13 residues. The CDR3, as DNA: TGCAGCGTTCGAGAGCCGGGGCACTACGAGCAGTACTTC. This encodes CSVREPGHYEQYF.

The chain carries TRBV9 and TRBJ2-3; 7 nucleotides match TRBD2. CDR1 and CDR2 from the germline V gene are SGDLS and YYNGEE. V lost 5 bases to trimming and J lost 6 bases; unmatched junction nucleotides: 15. The CDR3 has 16 amino acids. The CDR3, as DNA: TGTGCCAGCAGTCAGACTAGCTTCAAGTCAGGGGATACGCAGTATTTT. Translated, it gives CASSQTSFKSGDTQYF.

This chain links TRBV29-1 with TRBJ1-1, with D tentatively TRBD1 (6 bases). This CDR3 spans 14 amino acids. In germline, CDR1 is SQVTM, CDR2 ANQGSEA. Trimming took off 5 bases at V and 5 bases at J, with 18 bases between the two ends. The CDR3 region is CSVCRGNGATEAFF. The DNA for the CDR3 is TGCAGCGTTTGTAGGGGGAACGGGGCGACTGAAGCTTTCTTT.

The chain uses TRBV6-1 and TRBJ2-3, with 11 bases aligning to TRBD2. The germline gives CDR1 MNHNS, CDR2 SASEGT. The CDR3 contains 16 residues. V gave up 5 bases and J gave up 4 bases; unmatched junction bases: 8. The DNA for the CDR3 is TGTGCCAGCAGTCGCCGACTAGCGGGAATCGCAGATACGCAGTATTTT. It codes for CASSRRLAGIADTQYF.

The rearrangement links TRBV7-8 to TRBJ1-1; perhaps TRBD1 as D (5 bases). There are 13 residues in the CDR3. Looked up from germline, CDR1 is SGHVS and CDR2 is FQNEAQ. CDR3 protein: CAGGGGMNTEAFF. DNA for the CDR3: TGTGCAGGCGGGGGGGGAATGAACACTGAAGCTTTCTTT.

The V call is TRBV28, the J call TRBJ1-4; TRBD1 matches at 9 bases. Trimming took 3 bases from V and 3 from J; bases not matched to a gene: 2. Germline V gene data show CDR1 as MDHEN and CDR2 as SYDVKM. The CDR3 sequence is 15 residues long. The CDR3 reads CASSFGDRANEKLFF. The CDR3 nucleotides read TGTGCCAGCAGTTTCGGGGACAGGGCTAATGAAAAACTGTTTTTT.

The chain combines TRBV12-2 with TRBJ2-7; the D segment call TRBD2 is taken from the table without a DNA check. TRBV12-2 is described as a pseudogene. This CDR3 has 16 amino acids. DNA of the CDR3: TGTGCAAGTCGCTTATTTGTATCTTGGGCCCCTTACGAGCAGTACTTC. It translates to CASRLFVSWAPYEQYF.

This chain links TRBV14 with TRBJ2-1; weak D call: TRBD1 (6 bases). The CDR3 has 14 residues. The V and J ends lost 2 bases and 4 bases respectively, with 9 bases between them. From germline, CDR1 is SGHDN and CDR2 FVKESK. The CDR3 DNA reads TGTGCCAGCAGCCAAAAGGACAGATACAATGAGCAGTTCTTC. Translating it yields CASSQKDRYNEQFF.

This chain joins TRBV27 and TRBJ1-1; maybe TRBD1 (5 bases). Germline values: CDR1 MNHEY, CDR2 SMNVEV (reference sequence). Trimming stripped 5 bases from V and 6 bases from J, with 16 bases between. This CDR3 has 14 residues. DNA for the CDR3: TGTGCCAGCAGTCCCCACAGGTCCAGGGCTGAAGCTTTCTTT. Protein product: CASSPHRSRAEAFF.

CDR3 sequence (DNA): TGTGCCAGCAGAACAGGGGCTTCTACCTACGAGCAGTACTTC. Translating it yields CASRTGASTYEQYF. The chain recombines TRBV12-3 or TRBV12-4 with TRBJ2-7; 7 nucleotides match TRBD1. The V gene end was trimmed by 6 bases and the J gene end by 2 bases; junction bases not matched to a gene: 7. The CDR3 extends over 14 amino acids.

The genes are TRBV4-1 and TRBJ1-5; a weak D match, TRBD1 (6 bases). Per germline, CDR1 MGHRA and CDR2 YSYEKL. V lost 0 bases and J 0 bases, leaving 9 bases between the germline ends. CDR3 length: 16 residues. The CDR3 spells CASSQDLDSSNQPQHF. The CDR3 DNA sequence: TGCGCCAGCAGCCAAGACCTGGACAGTAGCAATCAGCCCCAGCATTTT.

The CDR3 is CATSRAPPGVTEAFF. In DNA, the CDR3 is TGTGCCACCAGCAGAGCACCTCCCGGAGTCACTGAAGCTTTCTTT. This rearrangement joins TRBV15 to TRBJ1-1, with D uncertain. CDR3 length equals 15 residues. With 1 base removed from V and 4 bases from J, the gap between germline ends came to 13 bases. The germline gives CDR1 LNHNV, CDR2 YYDKDF (reference sequence).

This chain links TRBV20-1 with TRBJ1-5, with a weak D call TRBD1 (5 bases). Trimming shortened V by 3 bases and J by 2 bases, and 14 bases separated the two germline ends. CDR1 and CDR2 from the germline V gene are DFQATT and SNEGSKA (reference sequence). The CDR3 spans 15 residues. The CDR3 DNA reads as TGCAGTGCTAGTTCGGGGGTTGGCGGCAATCAGCCCCAGCATTTT. This encodes CSASSGVGGNQPQHF.

This clonotype has a single count. This rearrangement joins TRBV27 to TRBJ2-5, with D maybe TRBD1 (7 bases). The CDR3 extends over 15 amino acids. CDR1 and CDR2 (germline): MNHEY, SMNVEV (reference sequence). The V gene lost 4 bases and the J gene lost 2 bases, with 14 bases spanning the gap. The DNA of the CDR3 is TGTGCCAGCAGTTCCCGCAGGGGGGTACAAGAGACCCAGTACTTC. As protein: CASSSRRGVQETQYF.

The chain links TRBV9 to TRBJ2-5; tentatively, D is TRBD1 (8 bases). V was trimmed by 4 bases and J by 5 bases, leaving 18 bases between them. The CDR3 loop spans 15 amino acids. Germline assignment: CDR1 SGDLS and CDR2 YYNGEE. The CDR3 is CASSPSGTGGETQYF. The CDR3 DNA sequence: TGTGCCAGCAGCCCGAGCGGGACAGGCGGGGAGACCCAGTACTTC.

This clonotype was counted only a few times. The junction shows a germline mismatch at one end, possibly a read error. CDR3 sequence (DNA): TGTGCCAGCAGTGTAGGGGATACGCAGTATTTT. It is translated as CASSVGDTQYF. The rearrangement uses TRBV9 and TRBJ2-3; D is unresolved. There are 11 residues in the CDR3. Per the germline V gene, CDR1 is SGDLS and CDR2 is YYNGEE.

This chain uses TRBV12-3 or TRBV12-4 with TRBJ1-2; D not certain. Trimming took off 6 bases at V and 1 base at J, with 18 bases between the two ends. The CDR3 is 16 amino acids. Here the CDR3 reads CASRHVQLEVNYGYTF. The CDR3 coding sequence is TGTGCCAGCAGACATGTACAGCTTGAAGTTAACTATGGCTACACCTTC.

This clonotype was detected only once. The J gene is TRBJ1-6, the V gene TRBV20-1, with D perhaps TRBD1 (5 bases). Trimming took off 0 bases at V and 8 bases at J, with 11 bases between the two ends. The CDR3 sequence is 14 residues long. Germline CDR1 is DFQATT and CDR2 is SNEGSKA (reference sequence). The DNA of the CDR3 is TGCAGTGCTAGAGATCAGGGATGGGATTCACCCCTCCACTTT. This codes for CSARDQGWDSPLHF.

The chain couples TRBV9 to TRBJ2-3, with D unclear. This CDR3 contains 13 residues. CDR1 and CDR2 from the germline V gene are SGDLS and YYNGEE. The V and J ends lost 0 bases and 6 bases respectively, with 8 bases between them. CDR3: CASSVAALDTQYF. In DNA, the CDR3 is TGTGCCAGCAGCGTAGCGGCGTTGGATACGCAGTATTTT.